This T cell receptor (beta chain) was retrieved from a study of T cell responses to AZD1222 COVID-19 vaccine. About the study: Second-dose timings of about 4 or about 12 weeks were pooled.

TCRdb's table, derived via immunoSEQ multiplex PCR, lists solely in-frame clones and lacks some. The table shows about 94,000 clones, with about 88% occurring only once. From germline, CDR1 is KGHSH and CDR2 LQKENI. The CDR3 extends over 14 amino acids. The ends were cut back, 0 bases at V and 2 bases at J, with 6 bases in the middle. V and J are TRBV18 and TRBJ2-3, with unresolved D. This receptor was taken from an adult in good health. Sequencing was performed on peripheral blood, taken on day 0 of AZD1222 vaccination. Here the CDR3 reads CASSPPKDTDTQYF. CDR3 bases: TGTGCCAGCTCACCACCAAAGGACACAGATACGCAGTATTTT.